This passage covers 30 T cell receptor beta chains from one sample sequenced in a study of T-cell memory formation after mild COVID-19. TCRdb analysed the 5' RACE reads with MiXCR anew, one entry per CDR3 protein. The data contain about half a million distinct CDR3 sequences, about 20% of them singletons. The sequencing input was PBMCs or a T cell subset sorted from them (not recorded which). Source of these receptors: an adult woman who had mild COVID-19 (a few samples of this study predate the infection). Cell type and time point are not known.

This chain joins TRBV18 and TRBJ2-3, with TRBD1 matching 9 bases. The CDR3 spans 17 residues. Looked up from germline, CDR1 is KGHSH and CDR2 is LQKENI. V was pared by 4 bases and J by 2 bases, with 10 bases of the junction left unmatched. Here the CDR3 reads CASSQRIGTGNTDTQYF. Written as DNA, the CDR3 is TGTGCCAGCTCACAGCGAATCGGGACAGGGAACACAGATACGCAGTATTTT. The variable domain in full, with the rest retrieved from reference TRBV18 and TRBJ2-3, is NAGVMQNPRHLVRRRGQEARLRCSPMKGHSHVYWYRQLPEEGLKFMVYLQKENIIDESGMPKERFSAEFPKEGPSILRIQQVVRGDSAAYFCASSQRIGTGNTDTQYFGPGTRLTVL.

The chain joins TRBV10-3 to TRBJ1-2; D call uncertain. Germline V lookup: CDR1 ENHRY, CDR2 SYGVKD. The CDR3 spans 13 residues. With 2 bases removed from V and 6 bases from J, the gap between germline ends came to 10 bases. DNA of the CDR3: TGTGCCATCAGTGAGATCCCGGCGAATGGCTACACCTTC. This codes for CAISEIPANGYTF.

A few counts support this clonotype. CDR3 sequence (DNA): TGTGCCAGCAGCCGGGACAGGGGGCACGCTTTCTTT. Its translation: CASSRDRGHAFF. The rearrangement joins TRBV3-1 to TRBJ1-1; the match to TRBD1 covers 12 bases. CDR3 length equals 12 residues. J lost 11 bases, V lost 4 bases, and 2 bases had no gene match. CDR1 LGHDT and CDR2 YNNKEL come from the germline V gene (reference sequence).

This sequence joins TRBV5-1 and TRBJ2-7; D is perhaps TRBD1 or TRBD2 (5 bases each). The CDR3 extends over 13 amino acids. Trimming stripped 7 bases from V and 2 bases from J, with 13 bases between. The V gene's germline CDR1 is SGHRS and CDR2 YFSETQ. The CDR3 DNA follows: TGCGCCAGCGGAGGAGCAGGGCCCTACGAGCAGTACTTC. Its translation: CASGGAGPYEQYF. Variable domain in full (rest from reference TRBV5-1 and TRBJ2-7): KAGVTQTPRYLIKTRGQQVTLSCSPISGHRSVSWYQQTPGQGLQFLFEYFSETQRNKGNFPGRFSGRQFSNSRSEMNVSTLELGDSALYLCASGGAGPYEQYFGPGTRLTVT.

The sample holds a few counts of this clonotype. The chain combines TRBV6-1 with TRBJ2-1, with D uncertain. V was shortened by 2 bases and J by 0 bases, with 14 bases between the two germline ends. The V gene's germline CDR1 is MNHNS and CDR2 SASEGT. The CDR3 is 17 amino acids. CDR3 DNA: TGTGCCAGCAGTGAACAGGCTCCTCGTAGCTCCTACAATGAGCAGTTCTTC. This translates into CASSEQAPRSSYNEQFF.

This chain uses TRBV5-1 with TRBJ2-3; D perhaps matches TRBD2 (6 bases). CDR1 and CDR2 (germline): SGHRS, YFSETQ. This CDR3 has 14 residues. The ends were cut back, 1 base at V and 4 bases at J, with 10 bases in the middle. As DNA, the CDR3 is TGCGCCAGCAGCTTGCTGCGGGACGCAGATACGCAGTATTTT. It yields the protein CASSLLRDADTQYF.

There are a few counts of this clonotype. This sequence joins TRBV7-9 and TRBJ2-1, with TRBD1 as a possible D gene (5 bases). From germline, CDR1 is SEHNR and CDR2 FQNEAQ (reference sequence). The CDR3 is 14 amino acids. V was shortened by 3 bases and J by 5 bases, with 11 bases between the two germline ends. The CDR3 bases are TGTGCCAGCAGCTTCCAGGGCCCTAACAATGAGCAGTTCTTC. Amino acid sequence: CASSFQGPNNEQFF.

This clonotype was observed a handful of times. The chain has TRBV2 and TRBJ2-2, with D perhaps matching TRBD1 or TRBD2 (5 bases each). This CDR3 comprises 15 residues. Germline V gives CDR1 SNHLY, CDR2 FYNNEI. The V gene lost 2 bases and the J gene lost 4 bases, with 11 bases spanning the gap. Written as DNA, the CDR3 is TGTGCCAGCAGTGAATGGGGGAAGGGCACCGGGGAGCTGTTTTTT. Amino acid sequence: CASSEWGKGTGELFF.

V gene TRBV3-1 combines with J gene TRBJ2-7, with TRBD1 as a possible D gene (5 bases). Trimming shortened V by 1 base and J by 7 bases, and 11 bases separated the two germline ends. Germline lookup yields CDR1 LGHDT and CDR2 YNNKEL (reference sequence). The CDR3 consists of 13 residues. CDR3 sequence reads: CASSQGQGREQYF. For the CDR3, the DNA is TGTGCCAGCAGCCAAGGTCAGGGTCGAGAGCAGTACTTC.

This clonotype showed up just a few times. The gene calls are TRBV6-2 or TRBV6-3 and TRBJ1-1; 8 bases are shared with TRBD1. The germline gives CDR1 MNHEY, CDR2 SVGEGT. The CDR3 totals 13 residues. With V trimmed by 7 bases and J by 9 bases, 10 bases remained unmatched. The CDR3 region has the DNA TGTGCCAGCACCGACTGGACAGGGAGGAAAGCTTTCTTT. Encoded protein: CASTDWTGRKAFF.

The chain is built from TRBV12-3 or TRBV12-4 and TRBJ2-1, with TRBD2 matching 7 bases. The CDR3 is made up of 13 amino acids. The junction had 5 bases not matched to a gene; V was cut back by 3 bases and J by 9 bases. The CDR3 reads CASSFSGGGEQFF. In nucleotides, the CDR3 is TGTGCCAGCAGTTTCTCGGGAGGAGGTGAGCAGTTCTTC.

This sequence joins TRBV7-9 and TRBJ1-1; D gene uncertain. From germline, CDR1 is SEHNR and CDR2 FQNEAQ (reference sequence). The CDR3 consists of 14 residues. Trimming shortened V by 5 bases and J by 3 bases, and 13 bases separated the two germline ends. The CDR3 nucleotides are TGTGCCAGCAGCACGAGAGCAGGACACACTGAAGCTTTCTTT. Its protein product is CASSTRAGHTEAFF.

The table lists this clonotype with a few counts. V is TRBV14 and J is TRBJ1-6; unclear D gene. CDR3 length: 16 amino acids. Trimming stripped 0 bases from V and 0 bases from J, with 6 bases between. CDR1 and CDR2 (germline): SGHDN, FVKESK. The CDR3 coding sequence is TGTGCCAGCAGCCAAGACAAATACTCCTATAATTCACCCCTCCACTTT. Protein product: CASSQDKYSYNSPLHF.

This clonotype was observed a handful of times. The chain recombines TRBV9 with TRBJ2-1, with TRBD2 as a possible D gene (7 bases). V was clipped by 0 bases and J by 7 bases, with 14 bases between them. Germline-derived CDR1 and CDR2 are SGDLS and YYNGEE. The CDR3 runs 15 residues. CDR3: CASSVDGGAGNEQFF. The CDR3, as DNA: TGTGCCAGCAGCGTAGATGGGGGGGCTGGAAATGAGCAGTTCTTC.

The chain recombines TRBV19 with TRBJ2-5; unclear D gene. V lost 0 bases, J lost 0 bases, and 8 bases lay in between. This CDR3 spans 15 amino acids. CDR1 and CDR2 (germline): LNHDA, SQIVND (reference sequence). The CDR3, as DNA: TGTGCCAGTAGTATAGACGATAGGTACCAAGAGACCCAGTACTTC. It yields the protein CASSIDDRYQETQYF.

CDR3 region: CSARAGGYNEQFF. CDR3 sequence (DNA): TGCAGTGCTAGAGCGGGAGGCTACAATGAGCAGTTCTTC. The rearrangement links TRBV20-1 to TRBJ2-1, with 7 bases matching TRBD2. Germline V gene data show CDR1 as DFQATT and CDR2 as SNEGSKA (reference sequence). Unmatched junction bases numbered 0, after V lost 1 base and J lost 3 bases. The CDR3 is 13 residues long.

The chain carries TRBV24-1 and TRBJ2-1; D may match TRBD1 or TRBD2 (5 bases each). The CDR3 is 15 residues long. Germline assignment: CDR1 KGHDR and CDR2 SFDVKD. Trimming removed 2 bases at V and 2 bases at J, with 9 bases between. CDR3 in DNA: TGTGCCACCAGTGATTCGGGGCGGGCCTACAATGAGCAGTTCTTC. It translates to CATSDSGRAYNEQFF.

This clonotype has a single count. The chain employs TRBV11-2 and TRBJ2-5; weak D call: TRBD2 (6 bases). This CDR3 region has 17 residues. V was clipped by 0 bases and J by 4 bases, with 18 bases between them. CDR1 and CDR2 from the germline V gene are SGHAT and FQNNGV. CDR3 residues: CASSLDQLVPGRETQYF. DNA for the CDR3: TGTGCCAGCAGCTTAGATCAGTTGGTCCCCGGGAGAGAGACCCAGTACTTC.

This clonotype has a handful of counts. The chain carries TRBV7-9 and TRBJ1-1; D ambiguous. CDR3 length: 14 amino acids. Germline CDR1 and CDR2: SEHNR and FQNEAQ (reference sequence). Trimming stripped 6 bases from V and 1 base from J, with 12 bases between. CDR3 nucleotides: TGTGCCAGCAGACCGACCGAGAAGAACACTGAAGCTTTCTTT. It encodes CASRPTEKNTEAFF.

CDR3: CASARYQGGSQETQYF. CDR3 nucleotides: TGTGCCAGCGCCAGGTATCAGGGGGGATCGCAAGAGACCCAGTACTTC. The chain has TRBV27 and TRBJ2-5, with a possible D match to TRBD1 (7 bases). V was cut by 8 bases and J by 2 bases, with 21 bases left in between. Per the germline V gene, CDR1 is MNHEY and CDR2 is SMNVEV (reference sequence). The CDR3 contains 16 residues.

The genes are TRBV7-8 and TRBJ1-5, with 10 nucleotides matching TRBD1. CDR3 length equals 17 residues. With 5 bases clipped from V and 0 bases from J, the junction kept 7 bases outside the gene matches. Germline V CDR1 and CDR2: SGHVS, FQNEAQ. The CDR3 DNA follows: TGTGCCAGCAGCCGGTTGGGACAGGGGTTTAGCAATCAGCCCCAGCATTTT. Amino acid sequence: CASSRLGQGFSNQPQHF.

V usage is TRBV7-9 and J usage is TRBJ1-2; D is possibly TRBD1 (5 bases). With 5 bases removed from V and 4 bases from J, the gap between germline ends came to 20 bases. There are 16 residues in the CDR3. The germline CDR1 and CDR2 sequences are SEHNR and FQNEAQ (reference sequence). The CDR3: CASSRFGSGDGYGYTF. CDR3 nucleotide sequence: TGTGCCAGCAGCCGATTTGGCTCCGGGGACGGCTATGGCTACACCTTC.

This clonotype turned up a few times. The chain joins TRBV9 to TRBJ2-2; no clear D gene. The CDR3 is made up of 15 amino acids. Germline V gives CDR1 SGDLS, CDR2 YYNGEE. V was cut by 1 base and J by 1 base, with 8 bases left in between. CDR3 loop: CASSVIGQNTGELFF. The CDR3 nucleotides are TGTGCCAGCAGCGTAATTGGGCAGAACACCGGGGAGCTGTTTTTT.

The table lists this clonotype with a few counts. This chain connects TRBV7-2 to TRBJ2-5; a possible D gene is TRBD2 (6 bases). This CDR3 region has 14 residues. The germline V and J ends were trimmed by 2 bases and 4 bases, with 11 bases remaining between them. Germline CDR1 and CDR2: SGHTA and FQGNSA. CDR3 sequence (DNA): TGTGCCAGCAGCTTATACGGGAGTGGAGAGACCCAGTACTTC. This encodes CASSLYGSGETQYF.

Only a few counts were recorded for this clonotype. V gene TRBV7-3 combines with J gene TRBJ2-1; 11 nucleotides agree with TRBD2. This CDR3 spans 15 amino acids. J was trimmed by 8 bases and V by 4 bases; bases with no gene match: 7. Germline V lookup: CDR1 SGHTA, CDR2 FQGTGA. This chain's CDR3 is CASSYTSGSVDEQFF. CDR3 bases: TGTGCCAGCAGCTATACTAGCGGGAGTGTGGATGAGCAGTTCTTC.

This clonotype was found a few times. The gene calls are TRBV6-2 or TRBV6-3 and TRBJ2-7; 8 bases are a match to TRBD1. The germline gives CDR1 MNHEY, CDR2 SVGEGT. The CDR3 covers 16 residues. V lost 5 bases to trimming and J lost 3 bases; unmatched junction nucleotides: 12. Here the CDR3 reads CASSQDRDRLNYEQYF. CDR3 bases: TGTGCCAGCAGTCAAGACCGGGACAGGCTTAACTACGAGCAGTACTTC.

A few counts support this clonotype. This chain links TRBV24-1 with TRBJ1-2; D unclear. V lost 5 bases to trimming and J lost 2 bases, with 5 bases between them. This CDR3 has 12 residues. CDR1 is KGHDR, CDR2 SFDVKD, per germline. The CDR3 protein is CATSVGNYGYTF. Here the CDR3 DNA reads TGTGCCACCAGTGTGGGAAACTATGGCTACACCTTC.

J is TRBJ2-7 and V is TRBV19; the D call may be TRBD1 or TRBD2 (5 bases each). CDR3 length: 12 residues. The V and J ends lost 4 bases and 4 bases respectively, with 8 bases between them. Germline CDR1 LNHDA, CDR2 SQIVND (reference sequence). The CDR3 is CASSTGRYEQYF. CDR3 in DNA: TGTGCCAGTAGTACAGGGAGATACGAGCAGTACTTC. Together with reference TRBV19 and TRBJ2-7, the CDR3 gives the full variable domain: DGGITQSPKYLFRKEGQNVTLSCEQNLNHDAMYWYRQDPGQGLRLIYYSQIVNDFQKGDIAEGYSVSREKKESFPLTVTSAQKNPTAFYLCASSTGRYEQYFGPGTRLTVT.

The rearrangement uses TRBV7-3 and TRBJ2-1, with TRBD2 identical over 9 bases. After removal of 8 bases from V and 4 bases from J, the junction contained 9 bases not matched to a gene. Germline V gives CDR1 SGHTA, CDR2 FQGTGA. CDR3 length: 15 residues. The CDR3 is CASAPGSGRYNEQFF. CDR3 nucleotides: TGTGCCAGCGCGCCTGGCAGCGGGAGGTACAATGAGCAGTTCTTC.

This clonotype was found many times. The chain is built from TRBV7-6 and TRBJ2-2; TRBD1 aligns across 7 bases. After removal of 4 bases from V and 2 bases from J, the junction contained 4 bases not matched to a gene. Germline CDR1 reads SGHVS; CDR2 reads FNYEAQ. The CDR3 sequence is 15 residues long. As DNA, the CDR3 is TGTGCCAGCAGCTATGGGACAGCAAACACCGGGGAGCTGTTTTTT. The encoded protein is CASSYGTANTGELFF.